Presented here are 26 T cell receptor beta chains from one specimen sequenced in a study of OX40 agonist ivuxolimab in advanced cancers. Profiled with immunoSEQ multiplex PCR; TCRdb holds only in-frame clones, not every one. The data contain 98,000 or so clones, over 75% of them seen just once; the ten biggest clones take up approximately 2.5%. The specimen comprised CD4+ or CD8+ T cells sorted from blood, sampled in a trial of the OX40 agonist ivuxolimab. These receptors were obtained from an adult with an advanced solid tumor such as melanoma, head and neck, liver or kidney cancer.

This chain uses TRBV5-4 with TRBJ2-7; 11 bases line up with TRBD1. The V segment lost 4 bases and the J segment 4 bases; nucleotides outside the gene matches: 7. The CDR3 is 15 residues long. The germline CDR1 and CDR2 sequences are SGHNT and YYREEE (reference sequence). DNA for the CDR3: TGTGCCAGCAGCGTTTCCGGGACAGGGGGATACGAGCAGTACTTC. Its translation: CASSVSGTGGYEQYF. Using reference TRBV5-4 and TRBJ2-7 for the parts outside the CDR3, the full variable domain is ETGVTQSPTHLIKTRGQQVTLRCSSQSGHNTVSWYQQALGQGPQFIFQYYREEENGRGNFPPRFSGLQFPNYSSELNVNALELDDSALYLCASSVSGTGGYEQYFGPGTRLTVT.

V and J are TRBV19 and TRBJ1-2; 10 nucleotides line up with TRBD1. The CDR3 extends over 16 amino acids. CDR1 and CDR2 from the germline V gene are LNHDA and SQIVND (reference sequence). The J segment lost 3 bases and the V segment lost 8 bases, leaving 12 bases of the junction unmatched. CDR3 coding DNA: TGTGCCAGTCCCCAGGACAGGGGGACGGTGTACTATGGCTACACCTTC. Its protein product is CASPQDRGTVYYGYTF. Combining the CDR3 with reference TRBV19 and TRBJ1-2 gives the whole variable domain DGGITQSPKYLFRKEGQNVTLSCEQNLNHDAMYWYRQDPGQGLRLIYYSQIVNDFQKGDIAEGYSVSREKKESFPLTVTSAQKNPTAFYLCASPQDRGTVYYGYTFGSGTRLTVV.

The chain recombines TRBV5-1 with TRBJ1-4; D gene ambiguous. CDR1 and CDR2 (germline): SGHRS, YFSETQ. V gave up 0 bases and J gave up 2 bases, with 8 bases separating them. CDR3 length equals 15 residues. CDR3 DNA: TGCGCCAGCAGCTTGGGAGAAGGGACTAATGAAAAACTGTTTTTT. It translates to CASSLGEGTNEKLFF.

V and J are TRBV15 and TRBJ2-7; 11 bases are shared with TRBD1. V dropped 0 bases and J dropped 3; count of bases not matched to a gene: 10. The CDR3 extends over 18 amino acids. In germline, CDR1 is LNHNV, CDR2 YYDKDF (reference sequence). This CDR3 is CATSRDFSGTGGGYEQYF. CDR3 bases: TGTGCCACCAGCAGAGATTTTAGTGGGACAGGGGGAGGCTACGAGCAGTACTTC.

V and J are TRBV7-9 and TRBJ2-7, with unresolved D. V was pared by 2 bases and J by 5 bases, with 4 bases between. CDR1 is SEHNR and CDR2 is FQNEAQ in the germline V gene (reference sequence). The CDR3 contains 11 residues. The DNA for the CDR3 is TGTGCCAGCAGCTTAAGGGACGAGCAGTACTTC. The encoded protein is CASSLRDEQYF.

DNA of the CDR3: TGTGCCAGCATCCCGGGAGCGTCAACCGGGGAGCTGTTTTTT. Its protein is CASIPGASTGELFF. The V and J genes are TRBV28 and TRBJ2-2, with a weak D call TRBD2 (6 bases). The CDR3 is 14 residues long. Germline values: CDR1 MDHEN, CDR2 SYDVKM. Trimming shortened V by 7 bases and J by 5 bases, and 14 bases separated the two germline ends. Full variable domain (remainder filled in from reference TRBV28 and TRBJ2-2): DVKVTQSSRYLVKRTGEKVFLECVQDMDHENMFWYRQDPGLGLRLIYFSYDVKMKEKGDIPEGYSVSREKKERFSLILESASTNQTSMYLCASIPGASTGELFFGEGSRLTVL.

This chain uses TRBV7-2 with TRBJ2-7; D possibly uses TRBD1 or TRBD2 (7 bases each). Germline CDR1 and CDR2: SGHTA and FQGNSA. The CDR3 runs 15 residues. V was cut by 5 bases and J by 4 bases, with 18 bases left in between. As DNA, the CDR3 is TGTGCCAGCAGCCCGTCTCAGGGGGGGGTTTACGAGCAGTACTTC. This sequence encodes CASSPSQGGVYEQYF.

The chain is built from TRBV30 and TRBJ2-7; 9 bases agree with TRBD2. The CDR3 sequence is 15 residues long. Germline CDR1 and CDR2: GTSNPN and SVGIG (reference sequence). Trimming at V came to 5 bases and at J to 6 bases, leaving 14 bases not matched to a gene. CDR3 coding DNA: TGTGCCTGGTCGCCTCTAGCGGGATACGGGTTCGAGCAGTACTTC. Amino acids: CAWSPLAGYGFEQYF.

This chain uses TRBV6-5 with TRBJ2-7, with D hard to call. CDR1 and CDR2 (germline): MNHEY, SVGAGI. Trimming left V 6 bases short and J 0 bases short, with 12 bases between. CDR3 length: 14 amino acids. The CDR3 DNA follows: TGTGCCAGCAGCCGCACAGAGAGCTCCTACGAGCAGTACTTC. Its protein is CASSRTESSYEQYF.

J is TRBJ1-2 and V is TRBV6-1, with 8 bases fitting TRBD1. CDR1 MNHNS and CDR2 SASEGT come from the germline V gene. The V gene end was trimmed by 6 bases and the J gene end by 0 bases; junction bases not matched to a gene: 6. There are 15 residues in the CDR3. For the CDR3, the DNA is TGTGCCAGCAGGACAGGGGTCCAAGCTAACTATGGCTACACCTTC. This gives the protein CASRTGVQANYGYTF.

CDR3: CASSPLDRVGEQYF. The CDR3, as DNA: TGTGCCAGCTCACCCTTGGACAGGGTAGGCGAGCAGTACTTC. The chain links TRBV18 to TRBJ2-7, with TRBD1 identical over 8 bases. The CDR3 contains 14 residues. Trimming took 3 bases from V and 6 from J; bases not matched to a gene: 7. Germline CDR1 and CDR2: KGHSH and LQKENI.

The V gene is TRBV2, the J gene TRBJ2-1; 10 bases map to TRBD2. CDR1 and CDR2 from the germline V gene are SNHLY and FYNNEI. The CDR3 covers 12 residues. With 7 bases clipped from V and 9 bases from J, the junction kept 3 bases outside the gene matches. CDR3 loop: CASNLAGGEQFF. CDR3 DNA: TGTGCCAGCAATTTAGCGGGAGGTGAGCAGTTCTTC.

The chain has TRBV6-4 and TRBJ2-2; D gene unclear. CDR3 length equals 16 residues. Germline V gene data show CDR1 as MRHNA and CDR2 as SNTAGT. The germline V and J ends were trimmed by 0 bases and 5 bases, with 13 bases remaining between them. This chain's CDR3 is CASSDSKWGRTGELFF. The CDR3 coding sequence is TGTGCCAGCAGTGACTCAAAGTGGGGAAGGACCGGGGAGCTGTTTTTT.

The CDR3 loop is CASSQTSGETQYF. The CDR3 DNA follows: TGTGCCAGCAGCCAAACTAGCGGAGAGACCCAGTACTTC. This chain connects TRBV4-2 to TRBJ2-5; 8 bases are shared with TRBD2. This CDR3 spans 13 amino acids. The J segment lost 4 bases and the V segment lost 2 bases, leaving 0 bases of the junction unmatched. The germline gives CDR1 LGHNA, CDR2 YNFKEQ.

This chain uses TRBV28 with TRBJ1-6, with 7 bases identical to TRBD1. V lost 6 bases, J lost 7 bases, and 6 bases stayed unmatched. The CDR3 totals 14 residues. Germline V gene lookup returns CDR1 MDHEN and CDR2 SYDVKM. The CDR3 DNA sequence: TGTGCCAGCAGACCGGGACAGCCAAATTCACCCCTCCACTTT. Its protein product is CASRPGQPNSPLHF.

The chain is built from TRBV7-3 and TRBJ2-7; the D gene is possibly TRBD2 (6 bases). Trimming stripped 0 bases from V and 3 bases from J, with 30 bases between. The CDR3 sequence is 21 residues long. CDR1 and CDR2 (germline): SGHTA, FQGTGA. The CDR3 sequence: CASSLTLNGCQGGIGYYEQYF. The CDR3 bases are TGTGCCAGCAGCTTAACGTTAAACGGTTGTCAGGGAGGAATCGGCTACTACGAGCAGTACTTC. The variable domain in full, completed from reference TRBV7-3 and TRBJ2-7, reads GAGVSQTPSNKVTEKGKYVELRCDPISGHTALYWYRQSLGQGPEFLIYFQGTGAADDSGLPNDRFFAVRPEGSVSTLKIQRTERGDSAVYLCASSLTLNGCQGGIGYYEQYFGPGTRLTVT.

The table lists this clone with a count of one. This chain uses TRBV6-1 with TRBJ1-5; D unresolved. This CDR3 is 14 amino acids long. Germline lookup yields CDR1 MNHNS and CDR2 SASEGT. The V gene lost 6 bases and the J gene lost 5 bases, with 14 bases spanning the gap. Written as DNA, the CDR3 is TGTGCCAGCAGGCATCTTAGGACCGATCAGCCCCAGCATTTT. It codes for CASRHLRTDQPQHF.

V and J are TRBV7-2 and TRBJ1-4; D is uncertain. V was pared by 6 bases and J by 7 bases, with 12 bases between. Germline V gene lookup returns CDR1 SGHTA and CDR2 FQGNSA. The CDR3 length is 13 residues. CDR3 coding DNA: TGTGCCAGCAGAGTCCAGGATCTTGAAAAACTGTTTTTT. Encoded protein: CASRVQDLEKLFF.

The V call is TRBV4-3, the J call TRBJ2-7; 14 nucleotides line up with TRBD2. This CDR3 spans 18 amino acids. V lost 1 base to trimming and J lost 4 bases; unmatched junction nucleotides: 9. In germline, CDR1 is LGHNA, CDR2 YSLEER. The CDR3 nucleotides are TGCGCCAGCAGCCAAGTAGGTCCCGGACTAGCGGGGGGTTACGAGCAGTACTTC. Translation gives CASSQVGPGLAGGYEQYF.

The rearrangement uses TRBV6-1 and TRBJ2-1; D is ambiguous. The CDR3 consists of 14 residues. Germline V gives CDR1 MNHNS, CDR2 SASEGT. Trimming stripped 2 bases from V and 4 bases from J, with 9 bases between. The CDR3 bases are TGTGCCAGCAGTGAACGAGACCCTTACAATGAGCAGTTCTTC. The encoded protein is CASSERDPYNEQFF.

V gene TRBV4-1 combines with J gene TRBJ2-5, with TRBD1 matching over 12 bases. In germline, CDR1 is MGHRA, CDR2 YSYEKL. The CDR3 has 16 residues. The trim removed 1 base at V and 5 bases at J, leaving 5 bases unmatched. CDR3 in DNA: TGCGCCAGCAGCCAAGGGGACAGGGGGCGCCAGGAGACCCAGTACTTC. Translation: CASSQGDRGRQETQYF.

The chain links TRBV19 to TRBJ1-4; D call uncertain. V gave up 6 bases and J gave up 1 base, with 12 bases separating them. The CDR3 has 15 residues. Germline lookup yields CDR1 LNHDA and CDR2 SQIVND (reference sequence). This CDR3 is CASSDVYRTNEKLFF. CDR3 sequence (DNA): TGTGCCAGTAGCGACGTGTATAGAACTAATGAAAAACTGTTTTTT.

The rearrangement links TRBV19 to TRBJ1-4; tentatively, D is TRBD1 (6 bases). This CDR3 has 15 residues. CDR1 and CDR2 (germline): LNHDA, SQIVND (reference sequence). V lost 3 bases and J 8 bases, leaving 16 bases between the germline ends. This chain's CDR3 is CASSIFSGVNEKLFF. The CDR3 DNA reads TGTGCCAGTAGTATTTTTTCAGGGGTGAACGAAAAACTGTTTTTT.

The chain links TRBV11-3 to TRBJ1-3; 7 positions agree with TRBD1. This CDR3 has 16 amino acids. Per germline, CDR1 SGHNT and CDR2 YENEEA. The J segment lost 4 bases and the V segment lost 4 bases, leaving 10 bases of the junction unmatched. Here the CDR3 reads CASSSATGRVGNTIYF. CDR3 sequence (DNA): TGTGCCAGCAGCTCAGCGACAGGGCGCGTAGGAAACACCATATATTTT. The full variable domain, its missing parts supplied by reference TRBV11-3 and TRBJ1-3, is EAGVVQSPRYKIIEKKQPVAFWCNPISGHNTLYWYLQNLGQGPELLIRYENEEAVDDSQLPKDRFSAERLKGVDSTLKIQPAELGDSAVYLCASSSATGRVGNTIYFGEGSWLTVV.

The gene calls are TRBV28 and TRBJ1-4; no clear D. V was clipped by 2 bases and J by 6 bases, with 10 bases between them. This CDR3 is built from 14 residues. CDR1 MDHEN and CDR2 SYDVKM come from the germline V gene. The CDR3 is CASSLPNADEKLFF. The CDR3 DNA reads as TGTGCCAGCAGTTTACCGAATGCTGATGAAAAACTGTTTTTT.

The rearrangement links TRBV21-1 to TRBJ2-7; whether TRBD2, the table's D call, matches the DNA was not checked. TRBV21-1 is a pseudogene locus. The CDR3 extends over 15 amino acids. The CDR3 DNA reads TGTGCCAGCAGCAAAGCCGGCGCGGAAACCTACGAGCAGTACTTC. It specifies CASSKAGAETYEQYF.